This T cell receptor beta chain was captured in a study of OX40 agonist ivuxolimab in advanced cancers. Study as a whole: The eligibility criteria allowed prior anti-PD-1, anti-PD-L1 or anti-CTLA-4 therapy, and about 40% had some. Points from the study as a whole: Compared with CD4+, CD8+ T cells on average had more expanded clones.

V gave up 1 base and J gave up 7 bases; unmatched junction bases: 14. The CDR3 contains 18 residues. Germline loops: CDR1 LNHNV, CDR2 YYDKDF (reference sequence). The repertoire was sequenced with immunoSEQ multiplex PCR; TCRdb's copy has only in-frame clones and lacks some. The sample lists some 70,000 clones, under 95% occurring once. About this clone itself: Its antigen is not known.

The J gene is TRBJ2-1, the V gene TRBV15; 9 bases fit TRBD2. This sample comprised CD4+ or CD8+ T cells sorted from blood, obtained in a trial of the OX40 agonist ivuxolimab. The TCR sequence derives from an adult with an advanced solid tumor such as melanoma, head and neck, liver or kidney cancer. CDR3: CATSRADLGAGGGNEQFF. CDR3 sequence (DNA): TGTGCCACCAGCAGAGCCGATCTAGGAGCGGGAGGTGGGAATGAGCAGTTCTTC.